These 28 T cell receptor beta chains came from one sample sequenced in a study of control samples from healthy donors and cancer patients. Assay: immunoSEQ multiplex PCR; the TCRdb copy retains only in-frame clones and omits some. There are roughly 170,000 clones in the sample; 90% to 95% occur only once, and over 1.3% lies in the top ten. Sample: blood. These receptors came from a young woman in good health.

The chain is built from TRBV28 and TRBJ2-3, with 8 nucleotides matching TRBD2. The CDR3 covers 15 residues. Germline V gene sequence: CDR1 MDHEN, CDR2 SYDVKM. After removal of 7 bases from V and 4 bases from J, the junction contained 10 bases not matched to a gene. Here the CDR3 reads CASTGPGGSPDTQYF. CDR3 DNA: TGTGCCAGCACGGGACCGGGAGGGAGCCCAGATACGCAGTATTTT.

This chain connects TRBV4-1 to TRBJ1-4; 9 bases are shared with TRBD1. Per germline, CDR1 MGHRA and CDR2 YSYEKL. CDR3 size: 17 residues. The V and J ends lost 3 bases and 8 bases, in that order; junction bases with no gene match: 13. CDR3 nucleotides: TGCGCCAGCAGCCACCCCGAGGGGGGACAGGGTTACGAAAAACTGTTTTTT. It translates to CASSHPEGGQGYEKLFF.

This rearrangement joins TRBV3-1 (or the pseudogene TRBV3-2) to TRBJ1-1; D unresolved. CDR1 LGHDT and CDR2 YNNKEL come from the germline V gene (reference sequence). The V gene lost 4 bases and the J gene lost 4 bases, with 10 bases spanning the gap. This CDR3 contains 13 residues. The CDR3 region has the DNA TGTGCCAGCAGCCTCAAGGGTACCACTGAAGCTTTCTTT. Protein: CASSLKGTTEAFF.

V gene TRBV28 combines with J gene TRBJ1-4, with D uncertain. The V and J ends lost 2 bases and 6 bases respectively, with 1 base between them. This CDR3 contains 11 residues. Germline V gives CDR1 MDHEN, CDR2 SYDVKM. This chain's CDR3 is CASSLDEKLFF. CDR3 coding DNA: TGTGCCAGCAGTTTAGATGAAAAACTGTTTTTT.

V is TRBV11-2 and J is TRBJ1-1; 7 bases match TRBD1. Germline CDR1 and CDR2: SGHAT and FQNNGV. V lost 1 base, J lost 6 bases, and 11 bases stayed unmatched. The length of the CDR3 is 16 residues. The CDR3 DNA sequence: TGTGCCAGCAGCTTAGCGAGGGGGCGAGGGTCAGCTGAAGCTTTCTTT. It translates to CASSLARGRGSAEAFF.

The chain carries TRBV7-2 and TRBJ2-1; 10 bases are shared with TRBD2. Trimming removed 1 base from V and 8 bases from J; junction bases left unmatched: 5. Germline lookup yields CDR1 SGHTA and CDR2 FQGNSA. The CDR3 loop spans 15 amino acids. The CDR3 nucleotides are TGTGCCAGCAGCTTAGATAAGCTAGCGGGAGATGAGCAGTTCTTC. Its translation: CASSLDKLAGDEQFF.

This clone was observed once. V and J are TRBV5-8 and TRBJ2-3; D is uncertain. This CDR3 contains 11 residues. Trimming took off 3 bases at V and 5 bases at J, with 4 bases between the two ends. CDR1 and CDR2 (germline): SGHTS, YDEGEE. CDR3 amino acids: CASSWVDTQYF. The CDR3 bases are TGTGCCAGCAGCTGGGTAGATACGCAGTATTTT.

The V call is TRBV5-4, the J call TRBJ2-7; no definite D call. Germline CDR1 is SGHNT and CDR2 is YYREEE (reference sequence). The V end lost 0 bases, the J end lost 4 bases, and 8 bases lay between the germline ends. The CDR3 length is 13 residues. This chain's CDR3 is CASSLAASYEQYF. The CDR3 DNA follows: TGTGCCAGCAGCTTGGCTGCTTCGTACGAGCAGTACTTC.

The chain joins TRBV6-5 to TRBJ2-3; TRBD1 aligns across 8 bases. The CDR3 contains 14 residues. Trimming at V came to 6 bases and at J to 6 bases, leaving 8 bases not matched to a gene. The germline CDR1 and CDR2 sequences are MNHEY and SVGAGI. The chain's CDR3 is CASSPSGGDDTQYF. The CDR3 bases are TGTGCCAGCAGCCCCTCAGGGGGCGACGATACGCAGTATTTT.

The chain carries TRBV5-1 and TRBJ2-1, with 7 positions matching TRBD1. CDR3 size: 18 residues. The V segment lost 4 bases and the J segment 0 bases; nucleotides outside the gene matches: 13. Germline V lookup: CDR1 SGHRS, CDR2 YFSETQ. The CDR3 nucleotides are TGCGCCAGCAGCCTGGCTGTGGGACAGTATTACTCCTACAATGAGCAGTTCTTC. Its translation: CASSLAVGQYYSYNEQFF. Complete variable domain (other parts from reference TRBV5-1 and TRBJ2-1): KAGVTQTPRYLIKTRGQQVTLSCSPISGHRSVSWYQQTPGQGLQFLFEYFSETQRNKGNFPGRFSGRQFSNSRSEMNVSTLELGDSALYLCASSLAVGQYYSYNEQFFGPGTRLTVL.

The sample holds one count of this clone. This rearrangement joins TRBV6-5 to TRBJ1-1; tentative D call: TRBD1 (5 bases). CDR1 is MNHEY and CDR2 is SVGAGI in the germline V gene. CDR3 size: 15 residues. Trimming left V 7 bases short and J 4 bases short, with 19 bases between. For the CDR3, the DNA is TGTGCCAGCACCCTAGAGGTCGGGGGGATCACTGAAGCTTTCTTT. Translation gives CASTLEVGGITEAFF.

The J gene is TRBJ1-2, the V gene TRBV27; D not certain. The germline V gene has CDR1 MNHEY and CDR2 SMNVEV (reference sequence). The CDR3 totals 13 residues. Trimming shortened V by 3 bases and J by 1 base, and 6 bases separated the two germline ends. In DNA form, the CDR3 reads TGTGCCAGCAGTTTGGGGAATAACTATGGCTACACCTTC. This sequence encodes CASSLGNNYGYTF.

The chain joins TRBV7-9 to TRBJ1-1; TRBD1 is a possible D gene (5 bases). The CDR3 extends over 13 amino acids. Germline V gene data show CDR1 as SEHNR and CDR2 as FQNEAQ (reference sequence). V shed 5 bases and J shed 0 bases, with 7 bases lying between them. Written as DNA, the CDR3 is TGTGCCAGCAGCCCGACAGTGAACACTGAAGCTTTCTTT. This sequence encodes CASSPTVNTEAFF.

This clone was recorded once. The chain combines TRBV12-3 or TRBV12-4 with TRBJ1-5; D is perhaps TRBD1 (5 bases). The CDR3 spans 13 residues. V was cut by 2 bases and J by 6 bases, with 8 bases left in between. This CDR3 reads CASSLNGGQPQHF. The CDR3 region has the DNA TGTGCCAGCAGTTTAAACGGGGGTCAGCCCCAGCATTTT.

V usage is TRBV2 and J usage is TRBJ2-3; the D is unclear. The CDR3 covers 13 residues. Germline V gene data show CDR1 as SNHLY and CDR2 as FYNNEI. The germline V and J ends were trimmed by 6 bases and 0 bases, with 7 bases remaining between them. For the CDR3, the DNA is TGTGCCAGCAGACATTATAGCACAGATACGCAGTATTTT. The encoded protein is CASRHYSTDTQYF.

This chain connects TRBV28 to TRBJ1-1, with D possibly TRBD1 on 5 matching bases. Trimming stripped 3 bases from V and 0 bases from J, with 20 bases between. Germline CDR1 is MDHEN and CDR2 is SYDVKM. The CDR3 is 18 amino acids. The CDR3 reads CASSFSSVRGWMNTEAFF. DNA of the CDR3: TGTGCCAGCAGTTTCTCGAGTGTGCGGGGCTGGATGAACACTGAAGCTTTCTTT.

The V gene is TRBV6-5, the J gene TRBJ2-7; D not certain. Deletions cut 0 bases from V and 2 bases from J, with 11 bases between. Germline loops: CDR1 MNHEY, CDR2 SVGAGI. The CDR3 runs to 15 residues. CDR3 amino acids: CASSYSGGQTYEQYF. The CDR3 DNA sequence: TGTGCCAGCAGTTACTCGGGCGGCCAAACCTACGAGCAGTACTTC.

This rearrangement joins TRBV24-1 to TRBJ1-3; D gene ambiguous. This CDR3 has 13 amino acids. In germline, CDR1 is KGHDR, CDR2 SFDVKD. Trimming removed 4 bases from V and 0 bases from J, with 3 bases in between. The CDR3 protein is CATSDSSGNTIYF. The DNA for the CDR3 is TGTGCCACCAGTGACTCCTCTGGAAACACCATATATTTT.

CDR3 DNA sequence: TGTGCCAGCAGTTTCTTCCGGGACACTGAAGCTTTCTTT. It is translated as CASSFFRDTEAFF. This chain links TRBV12-3 or TRBV12-4 with TRBJ1-1; D is undetermined. V gave up 3 bases and J gave up 3 bases, with 8 bases separating them. This CDR3 contains 13 residues.

This clone showed up just once. The CDR3 DNA reads TGTGCCAGCAGCTTAGCGGACAGAGGATCTAGTTTATTGGAAAAACTGTTTTTT. This encodes CASSLADRGSSLLEKLFF. The chain is built from TRBV7-9 and TRBJ1-4, with D possibly TRBD1 on 6 matching bases. The CDR3 sequence is 18 residues long. Trimming left V 0 bases short and J 8 bases short, with 22 bases between. The germline CDR1 and CDR2 sequences are SEHNR and FQNEAQ (reference sequence).

This sequence joins TRBV7-2 and TRBJ1-1; D might be TRBD1 (5 bases). The germline gives CDR1 SGHTA, CDR2 FQGNSA. The CDR3 runs 16 residues. Trimming removed 1 base from V and 5 bases from J, with 17 bases in between. The DNA for the CDR3 is TGTGCCAGCAGCTTAGTTCAAGGGCAGGGAAGGACTGAAGCTTTCTTT. It specifies CASSLVQGQGRTEAFF.

This clone has more than one count but fewer than ten. The genes are TRBV5-1 and TRBJ2-7, with 8 positions matching TRBD2. V dropped 4 bases and J dropped 3; count of bases not matched to a gene: 3. The CDR3 runs 13 residues. CDR1 and CDR2 from the germline V gene are SGHRS and YFSETQ. The chain's CDR3 is CASSRRGGYEQYF. CDR3 sequence (DNA): TGCGCCAGCAGCAGACGGGGGGGCTACGAGCAGTACTTC.

The V call is TRBV6-5, the J call TRBJ1-1; no reliable D call. This CDR3 spans 14 amino acids. V lost 0 bases, J lost 2 bases, and 7 bases lay in between. Germline CDR1 is MNHEY and CDR2 is SVGAGI. CDR3 residues: CASSYSADNTEAFF. CDR3 DNA sequence: TGTGCCAGCAGTTACTCGGCAGACAACACTGAAGCTTTCTTT.

The chain uses TRBV29-1 and TRBJ2-1, with TRBD2 as a possible D gene (6 bases). The CDR3 has 12 amino acids. The germline V and J ends were trimmed by 7 bases and 7 bases, with 14 bases remaining between them. CDR1 SQVTM and CDR2 ANQGSEA come from the germline V gene. CDR3 nucleotide sequence: TGCAGCGCAGTTAGGGAGGAGAATGAGCAGTTCTTC. Translating gives CSAVREENEQFF.

This clone was seen a single time. V and J are TRBV7-2 and TRBJ1-1; 8 bases match TRBD1. V lost 2 bases to trimming and J lost 5 bases; unmatched junction nucleotides: 4. CDR1 and CDR2 from the germline V gene are SGHTA and FQGNSA. The CDR3 runs to 14 residues. The CDR3 spells CASSLQTGATEAFF. DNA for the CDR3: TGTGCCAGCAGCTTACAGACAGGGGCGACTGAAGCTTTCTTT.

This sequence joins TRBV24-1 and TRBJ2-3; D ambiguous. Per germline, CDR1 KGHDR and CDR2 SFDVKD. CDR3 length equals 13 residues. Trimming left V 7 bases short and J 2 bases short, with 9 bases between. The CDR3 is CATRSVLTDTQYF. The CDR3, as DNA: TGTGCCACCAGGAGCGTACTCACAGATACGCAGTATTTT.

The rearrangement links TRBV19 to TRBJ1-1; D gene uncertain. The V end lost 7 bases, the J end lost 5 bases, and 20 bases lay between the germline ends. CDR3 length equals 15 residues. The germline V gene has CDR1 LNHDA and CDR2 SQIVND (reference sequence). CDR3 DNA: TGTGCCAGTACCTTAAAACAGCGGGGAGGGACTGAAGCTTTCTTT. Protein: CASTLKQRGGTEAFF.

V and J are TRBV4-3 and TRBJ2-1; D is ambiguous. The germline V gene has CDR1 LGHNA and CDR2 YSLEER. There are 15 residues in the CDR3. Between the trimmed V and J ends, which lost 0 bases and 9 bases, there was a span of 15 bases. The CDR3 sequence is CASSQDPGAGGEQFF. The CDR3 DNA reads as TGCGCCAGCAGCCAAGATCCGGGCGCCGGTGGTGAGCAGTTCTTC.